This entry lists 8 T cell receptor beta chains sequenced from one sample in a study of CD8+ T cells in alopecia areata. Sequencing relied on a cDNA template that was reverse transcribed from extracted RNA. Only in-frame clones appear in the TCRdb table, and some are missing; sequencing was by immunoSEQ multiplex PCR. The sample lists under 350,000 clones, more than 45% occurring once. The treatment was: oral pan-JAK inhibitor, 5-10 mg twice daily. The sequenced sample was CD4+ T cells sorted from blood, obtained at week 24, from a patient treated with tofacitinib. These receptors were obtained from a human donor with alopecia areata.

This clone was found a few times. Within the sample, other DNA sequences also encode this same CDR3. V gene TRBV28 combines with J gene TRBJ2-6; D ambiguous. Germline CDR1 MDHEN, CDR2 SYDVKM. With 1 base removed from V and 2 bases from J, the gap between germline ends came to 0 bases. The CDR3 totals 13 residues. CDR3 amino acids: CASSLSGANVLTF. The CDR3 nucleotides are TGTGCCAGCAGTTTATCTGGGGCCAACGTCCTGACTTTC.

The chain couples TRBV4-1 to TRBJ2-7; D unclear. Germline V gene lookup returns CDR1 MGHRA and CDR2 YSYEKL. The CDR3 covers 13 residues. Trimming shortened V by 0 bases and J by 3 bases, and 6 bases separated the two germline ends. The CDR3 region has the DNA TGCGCCAGCAGCCAAGAAACGGTCTACGAGCAGTACTTC. This codes for CASSQETVYEQYF.

This chain connects TRBV27 to TRBJ1-6, with a possible D match to TRBD1 (5 bases). Deletions cut 2 bases from V and 10 bases from J, with 15 bases between. Germline CDR1 and CDR2: MNHEY and SMNVEV (reference sequence). CDR3 size: 15 residues. CDR3 bases: TGTGCCAGCAGTTTAAGCAGGGAGACGTGGTCACCCCTCCACTTT. This sequence encodes CASSLSRETWSPLHF.

The rearrangement links TRBV30 to TRBJ2-5; 10 bases are shared with TRBD2. This CDR3 is built from 15 residues. J lost 2 bases, V lost 0 bases, and 3 bases had no gene match. Germline CDR1 reads GTSNPN; CDR2 reads SVGIG (reference sequence). CDR3 amino acids: CAWSVLAGKQETQYF. DNA of the CDR3: TGTGCCTGGAGTGTACTAGCGGGGAAGCAAGAGACCCAGTACTTC.

The chain joins TRBV28 to TRBJ1-1; D ambiguous. This CDR3 spans 13 amino acids. V shed 5 bases and J shed 1 base, with 8 bases lying between them. CDR1 and CDR2 (germline): MDHEN, SYDVKM. The CDR3 region has the DNA TGTGCCAGCAGTCGTAACAGGAACACTGAAGCTTTCTTT. Translating gives CASSRNRNTEAFF.

V and J are TRBV7-2 and TRBJ1-6; D remains ambiguous. CDR3 length: 16 amino acids. Trimming took 5 bases from V and 0 from J, leaving 11 bases between them. Looked up from germline, CDR1 is SGHTA and CDR2 is FQGNSA. The CDR3 region has the DNA TGTGCCAGCAGCCCAACAACGGGCTCCTATAATTCACCCCTCCACTTT. Protein product: CASSPTTGSYNSPLHF.

The chain couples TRBV19 to TRBJ1-1, with D tentatively TRBD1 (6 bases). Trimming shortened V by 5 bases and J by 11 bases, and 12 bases separated the two germline ends. Germline V lookup: CDR1 LNHDA, CDR2 SQIVND (reference sequence). The CDR3 length is 11 residues. In DNA form, the CDR3 reads TGTGCCAGTAGTGCGACAGGACGGGCTTTCTTT. As protein: CASSATGRAFF.

DNA for the CDR3: TGCGCCAGCAGCCCTTTGGGACAGGGAGACACCGGGGAGCTGTTTTTT. Translation gives CASSPLGQGDTGELFF. This sequence joins TRBV4-1 and TRBJ2-2; TRBD1 agrees at 9 bases. Germline CDR1 MGHRA, CDR2 YSYEKL. V trimming: 4 bases; J trimming: 3 bases; junction bases outside the gene matches: 6. The CDR3 spans 16 residues.